This TCR beta chain comes out of a study of CD8+ T cells in alopecia areata. CDR1 is SEHNR and CDR2 is FQNEAQ in the germline V gene (reference sequence). Trimming took 6 bases from V and 1 from J; bases not matched to a gene: 10. The CDR3 runs 16 residues. On this clone: No antigen is known for it.

Treatment of the sample: oral pan-JAK inhibitor, 5-10 mg twice daily. Specimens obtained from alopecia areata patients comprised lesional scalp punch biopsies and peripheral blood. A FACSAria was used to sort CD4+ and CD8+ T cells. These cells came from PBMCs. General study points: Possibly because of HLA-related factors, TCR sharing was less clear across patients than in mice.

Sequencing relied on a cDNA template that was reverse transcribed from extracted RNA. TCRdb keeps only in-frame clones here, not all; method: immunoSEQ multiplex PCR. The table lists about 260,000 clones, 45% to 70% of them singletons, with about 0.89% in the top ten. This receptor was obtained from a human donor with alopecia areata. The V call is TRBV7-9, the J call TRBJ2-5, with 8 positions matching TRBD2. This material consisted of CD4+ T cells sorted from blood, taken around week 54, from a patient treated with tofacitinib. The CDR3 nucleotides are TGTGCCAGCAGGCCCCTTACGGGGGGGCGCCAAGAGACCCAGTACTTC. It translates to CASRPLTGGRQETQYF.